Listed here are 26 T cell receptor beta chains from one sample, sequenced in a study of blood T cell repertoires in COVID-19. Generated by immunoSEQ multiplex PCR, the TCRdb table keeps only in-frame clones and is missing some. The sample lists about 250,000 clones, roughly 91% seen once, with about 9.3% in the top ten. Sequenced input: PBMCs or T cells enriched from blood (not recorded which). These receptors were obtained from a man in his forties or fifties who had recovered from COVID-19.

The chain combines TRBV10-3 with TRBJ2-1; TRBD1 aligns across 11 bases. The CDR3 is 15 amino acids. Germline CDR1 is ENHRY and CDR2 is SYGVKD. J gave up 3 bases and V 8 bases, and 6 bases lay outside the gene matches. The CDR3 sequence: CAISIGTGGYNEQFF. As DNA, the CDR3 is TGTGCCATCTCCATAGGGACAGGGGGCTACAATGAGCAGTTCTTC.

The gene calls are TRBV7-9 and TRBJ2-1, with a weak D call TRBD2 (7 bases). Per germline, CDR1 SEHNR and CDR2 FQNEAQ (reference sequence). V was clipped by 1 base and J by 10 bases, with 17 bases between them. CDR3 size: 15 residues. The CDR3 sequence is CASSLGASGGGEQFF. CDR3 in DNA: TGTGCCAGCAGCTTAGGGGCTAGCGGAGGGGGAGAGCAGTTCTTC.

This rearrangement joins TRBV2 to TRBJ2-7; D call uncertain. V lost 0 bases to trimming and J lost 2 bases, with 8 bases between them. This CDR3 region has 14 residues. From germline, CDR1 is SNHLY and CDR2 FYNNEI. CDR3 sequence (DNA): TGTGCCAGCAGTGAAGCGTCACAGACCTACGAGCAGTACTTC. Protein sequence: CASSEASQTYEQYF.

The rearrangement uses TRBV5-5 and TRBJ2-2; 8 positions agree with TRBD2. The CDR3 contains 17 residues. The ends lost 6 bases at V and 1 base at J; junction bases unmatched: 11. Per germline, CDR1 SGHKS and CDR2 YYEKEE (reference sequence). The CDR3 protein is CASTERGGLGNTGELFF. The CDR3 region has the DNA TGTGCCAGCACCGAAAGGGGGGGACTAGGGAACACCGGGGAGCTGTTTTTT.

In its sample, this clone was seen once. In nucleotides, the CDR3 is TGTGCCAGCAGTTACCGGACAGGGGGCTTTAACTATGGCTACACCTTC. It translates to CASSYRTGGFNYGYTF. The chain couples TRBV6-6 to TRBJ1-2, with 11 bases identical to TRBD1. The CDR3 sequence is 16 residues long. Unmatched junction bases numbered 3, after V lost 2 bases and J lost 1 base. The germline V gene has CDR1 MNHNY and CDR2 SVGAGI (reference sequence).

The chain couples TRBV7-6 to TRBJ2-2, with 10 nucleotides matching TRBD1. The CDR3 totals 16 residues. CDR1 is SGHVS, CDR2 FNYEAQ, per germline. Trimming cost V 4 bases and J 4 bases; bases outside gene matches: 6. The chain's CDR3 is CASSSRQGAITGELFF. The CDR3 DNA sequence: TGTGCCAGCAGCTCTCGACAGGGGGCGATCACCGGGGAGCTGTTTTTT.

The chain uses TRBV19 and TRBJ1-3; TRBD1 is a possible D gene (6 bases). The CDR3 sequence is 15 residues long. V dropped 5 bases and J dropped 2 bases, with 13 bases sitting between them. In germline, CDR1 is LNHDA, CDR2 SQIVND (reference sequence). The DNA for the CDR3 is TGTGCCAGTAGTTCGAACAGGGTGGCTGGAAACACCATATATTTT. It codes for CASSSNRVAGNTIYF.

This chain joins TRBV27 and TRBJ2-2, with 10 bases identical to TRBD2. J lost 4 bases, V lost 6 bases, and 2 bases had no gene match. The germline V gene encodes CDR1 MNHEY and CDR2 SMNVEV (reference sequence). CDR3 length equals 14 residues. CDR3 residues: CASSLAGVTGELFF. CDR3 bases: TGTGCCAGCAGCCTAGCGGGAGTCACCGGGGAGCTGTTTTTT.

This clone was counted between two and nine times. This chain uses TRBV7-9 with TRBJ2-5; possible D gene TRBD2, 6 bases. This CDR3 spans 16 amino acids. Trimming stripped 5 bases from V and 10 bases from J, with 26 bases between. Germline-derived CDR1 and CDR2 are SEHNR and FQNEAQ (reference sequence). CDR3: CASSLGTSGPKRDQYF. CDR3 DNA sequence: TGTGCCAGCAGCCTAGGGACCAGCGGGCCTAAGAGAGACCAGTACTTC.

The V and J genes are TRBV2 and TRBJ2-1, with TRBD2 identical over 9 bases. The CDR3 is made up of 18 amino acids. Trimming at V came to 2 bases and at J to 3 bases, leaving 11 bases not matched to a gene. Germline V gene lookup returns CDR1 SNHLY and CDR2 FYNNEI. The CDR3 loop is CASSESLEAGGYYNEQFF. The CDR3 DNA follows: TGTGCCAGCAGTGAAAGCCTCGAAGCGGGAGGTTACTACAATGAGCAGTTCTTC. Based on the CDR3 plus reference TRBV2 and TRBJ2-1, the full variable domain is EPEVTQTPSHQVTQMGQEVILRCVPISNHLYFYWYRQILGQKVEFLVSFYNNEISEKSEIFDDQFSVERPDGSNFTLKIRSTKLEDSAMYFCASSESLEAGGYYNEQFFGPGTRLTVL.

V usage is TRBV11-2 and J usage is TRBJ2-5; 7 bases are a match to TRBD2. The CDR3 contains 15 residues. The germline V gene encodes CDR1 SGHAT and CDR2 FQNNGV. J gave up 7 bases and V 2 bases, and 10 bases lay outside the gene matches. The CDR3 loop is CASSLRTSARGTQYF. Here the CDR3 DNA reads TGTGCCAGCAGCTTACGGACTAGTGCCCGGGGGACCCAGTACTTC.

The chain is built from TRBV20-1 and TRBJ1-1; D perhaps matches TRBD1 (5 bases). In germline, CDR1 is DFQATT, CDR2 SNEGSKA (reference sequence). Between the trimmed V and J ends, which lost 0 bases and 8 bases, there was a span of 7 bases. The CDR3 extends over 11 amino acids. The CDR3 nucleotides are TGCAGTGCTAGAGACACAGGAGAAGCTTTCTTT. Translation: CSARDTGEAFF.

The chain is built from TRBV4-1 and TRBJ2-3; 10 nucleotides align to TRBD1. The J segment lost 4 bases and the V segment lost 4 bases, leaving 2 bases of the junction unmatched. The CDR3 totals 14 residues. CDR1 and CDR2 from the germline V gene are MGHRA and YSYEKL. CDR3 residues: CASSLTGGADTQYF. CDR3 sequence (DNA): TGCGCCAGCAGCCTGACAGGGGGCGCAGATACGCAGTATTTT.

The rearrangement links TRBV21-1 to TRBJ1-1. TRBV21-1 is listed as a pseudogene. The CDR3 covers 12 residues. The CDR3 is CASSPTGTIAFF. CDR3 in DNA: TGTGCCAGCAGCCCCACCGGGACTATCGCTTTCTTT.

The chain couples TRBV5-1 to TRBJ1-2; 10 positions agree with TRBD1. Germline CDR1 is SGHRS and CDR2 is YFSETQ. The ends lost 2 bases at V and 4 bases at J; junction bases unmatched: 8. The CDR3 totals 16 residues. CDR3 in amino acids: CASSLGQGGNVYGYTF. The CDR3 bases are TGCGCCAGCAGCTTAGGACAGGGGGGCAATGTCTATGGCTACACCTTC.

The chain carries TRBV18 and TRBJ2-1; the D gene is possibly TRBD2 (5 bases). The CDR3 covers 16 residues. Deletions cut 2 bases from V and 0 bases from J, with 11 bases between. From germline, CDR1 is KGHSH and CDR2 LQKENI. The CDR3 protein is CASSPVSGDSYNEQFF. The CDR3 bases are TGTGCCAGCTCACCAGTTTCCGGGGACTCCTACAATGAGCAGTTCTTC.

The chain combines TRBV7-2 with TRBJ1-6; D ambiguous. CDR3 length equals 16 residues. V gave up 1 base and J gave up 1 base, with 8 bases separating them. Germline V lookup: CDR1 SGHTA, CDR2 FQGNSA. Here the CDR3 reads CASSLVGGSYNSPLHF. CDR3 DNA sequence: TGTGCCAGCAGCTTAGTTGGCGGTTCCTATAATTCACCCCTCCACTTT.

The rearrangement joins TRBV19 to TRBJ1-1; no reliable D call. CDR3 length: 13 amino acids. The ends were cut back, 4 bases at V and 1 base at J, with 7 bases in the middle. Germline V gene data show CDR1 as LNHDA and CDR2 as SQIVND (reference sequence). The CDR3 reads CASSRAGNTEAFF. As DNA, the CDR3 is TGTGCCAGTAGTAGGGCGGGGAACACTGAAGCTTTCTTT.

The chain employs TRBV19 and TRBJ1-2; 10 bases agree with TRBD1. The J segment lost 7 bases and the V segment lost 7 bases, leaving 9 bases of the junction unmatched. CDR1 and CDR2 from the germline V gene are LNHDA and SQIVND (reference sequence). The CDR3 loop spans 14 amino acids. In nucleotides, the CDR3 is TGTGCCAGTAACTGGGGACAGGGGCTTGCTGGCTACACCTTC. The encoded protein is CASNWGQGLAGYTF.

V and J are TRBV11-2 and TRBJ1-3, with 8 positions matching TRBD1. The CDR3 covers 17 residues. CDR1 and CDR2 (germline): SGHAT, FQNNGV. With 3 bases clipped from V and 3 bases from J, the junction kept 10 bases outside the gene matches. The chain's CDR3 is CASSFRPDRGSGNTIYF. CDR3 coding DNA: TGTGCCAGCAGCTTTCGCCCAGACAGGGGAAGTGGAAACACCATATATTTT.

The chain recombines TRBV11-3 with TRBJ2-4; no definite D call. The germline V gene encodes CDR1 SGHNT and CDR2 YENEEA. The CDR3 covers 16 residues. V lost 0 bases and J lost 0, with 9 bases in between. The DNA for the CDR3 is TGTGCCAGCAGCTTAGACCCCAAACTAGCCAAAAACATTCAGTACTTC. Amino acid sequence: CASSLDPKLAKNIQYF.

The CDR3 region is CASSIRGTGGSNTEAFF. The CDR3 nucleotides are TGTGCCAGTAGTATACGAGGGACAGGGGGCTCGAACACTGAAGCTTTCTTT. The rearrangement uses TRBV19 and TRBJ1-1; TRBD1 matches 12 bases. The ends lost 2 bases at V and 1 base at J; junction bases unmatched: 5. From germline, CDR1 is LNHDA and CDR2 SQIVND (reference sequence). CDR3 length: 17 amino acids. The full variable domain, completed using reference TRBV19 and TRBJ1-1, is DGGITQSPKYLFRKEGQNVTLSCEQNLNHDAMYWYRQDPGQGLRLIYYSQIVNDFQKGDIAEGYSVSREKKESFPLTVTSAQKNPTAFYLCASSIRGTGGSNTEAFFGQGTRLTVV.

This clone was recorded only once. The chain uses TRBV5-1 and TRBJ2-7, with TRBD2 matching 12 bases. The V gene end was trimmed by 4 bases and the J gene end by 1 base; junction bases not matched to a gene: 3. Germline V gives CDR1 SGHRS, CDR2 YFSETQ. The CDR3 sequence is 15 residues long. The CDR3 region is CASSGGLAGSYEQYF. The CDR3 DNA is TGCGCCAGCAGCGGAGGACTAGCGGGATCCTACGAGCAGTACTTC.

The chain joins TRBV28 to TRBJ1-1, with 10 bases fitting TRBD1. This CDR3 is built from 14 residues. Trimming removed 10 bases from V and 4 bases from J; junction bases left unmatched: 9. Germline loops: CDR1 MDHEN, CDR2 SYDVKM. The CDR3 sequence is CAIKRDRGVTEAFF. For the CDR3, the DNA is TGTGCCATCAAAAGGGACAGGGGAGTCACTGAAGCTTTCTTT.

V usage is TRBV6-5 and J usage is TRBJ1-5; TRBD1 aligns across 8 bases. This CDR3 comprises 14 residues. The germline V gene encodes CDR1 MNHEY and CDR2 SVGAGI. Germline trimming cut 6 bases from V and 11 bases from J; bases unmatched to any gene: 12. The CDR3 DNA follows: TGTGCCAGCAGCTCTACCACATACAGGGGGACCCAGCATTTT. This translates into CASSSTTYRGTQHF.

V gene TRBV7-3 combines with J gene TRBJ2-3; 7 nucleotides line up with TRBD2. Losses at the gene ends were 2 bases for V and 3 bases for J; bases not matched to a gene: 2. The CDR3 extends over 14 amino acids. Per the germline V gene, CDR1 is SGHTA and CDR2 is FQGTGA. In nucleotides, the CDR3 is TGTGCCAGCAGCTTATACGGGAGGACAGATACGCAGTATTTT. Amino acid sequence: CASSLYGRTDTQYF.